This T cell receptor beta chain was captured by sequencing in a study of T cells after posttransplantation cyclophosphamide. General study findings and limits: After PTCy, TRB diversity resembled that of CNI/methotrexate controls. Donor CD8+ memory clones often dominated recipient blood repertoires at later times.

Germline V gene data show CDR1 as LNHDA and CDR2 as SQIVND (reference sequence). After removal of 6 bases from V and 5 bases from J, the junction contained 13 bases not matched to a gene. This CDR3 comprises 16 residues. Worth noting for this clone: What it recognizes is unknown.

The table came from immunoSEQ multiplex PCR; TCRdb's copy has only in-frame clones and leaves some out. This sample has about 52,000 clones; 94% occur once, and the top ten carry 2.9%. The receptor was isolated from a woman in her 30s in good health and a related stem cell transplant donor. Sequenced material: PBMCs. The chain combines TRBV19 with TRBJ2-5, with TRBD2 matching 9 bases. In DNA, the CDR3 is TGTGCCAGTAGACCACGTAGCGGGGGAGAACCGGAGACCCAGTACTTC. It encodes CASRPRSGGEPETQYF.